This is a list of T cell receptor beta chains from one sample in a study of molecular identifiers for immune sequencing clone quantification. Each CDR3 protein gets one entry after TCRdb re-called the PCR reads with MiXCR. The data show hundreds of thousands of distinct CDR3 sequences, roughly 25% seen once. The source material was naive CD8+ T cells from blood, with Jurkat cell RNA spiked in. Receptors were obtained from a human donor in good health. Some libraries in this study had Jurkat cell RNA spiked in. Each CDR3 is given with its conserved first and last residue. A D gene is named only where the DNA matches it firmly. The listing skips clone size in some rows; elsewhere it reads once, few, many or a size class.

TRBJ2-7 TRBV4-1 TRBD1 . TGCGCCAGCAGAGGACAGGGAGGATCCGAGCAGTACTTC CASRGQGGSEQYF
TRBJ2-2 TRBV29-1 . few TGCAGCGTTACAAGGGCCACCGGGGAGCTGTTTTTT CSVTRATGELFF
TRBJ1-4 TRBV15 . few TGTGCCACCAGCGTTGATGAAAAACTGTTTTTT CATSVDEKLFF
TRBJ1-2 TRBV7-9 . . TGTGCCAGCAGCTCACTCCTGGACGCACTTAACTATGGCTACACCTTC CASSSLLDALNYGYTF
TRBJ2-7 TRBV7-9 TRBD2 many TGTGCCAGCAGCCAAACTGCGGGGACTAACTCCTACGAGCAGTACTTC CASSQTAGTNSYEQYF
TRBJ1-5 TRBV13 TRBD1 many TGTGCCAGCAGCTTAGGGACAGGGGGCCAGCCCCAGCATTTT CASSLGTGGQPQHF
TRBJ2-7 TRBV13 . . TGTGCCAGCAGCTTAGGCCTCGGGGGAGGGGGAGAGCAGTACTTC CASSLGLGGGGEQYF
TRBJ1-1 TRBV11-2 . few TGTGCCAGCAGACAGACAGAGAACACTGAAGCTTTCTTT CASRQTENTEAFF
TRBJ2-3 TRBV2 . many TGTGCCAGCAGTGACCCAGAATACGCTAGCACAGATACGCAGTATTTT CASSDPEYASTDTQYF
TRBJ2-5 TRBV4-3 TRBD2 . TGCGCCAGCAGCCAAGATGGGGGGGGAGAGACCCAGTACTTC CASSQDGGGETQYF
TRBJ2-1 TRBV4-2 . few TGTGCCAGCAGCCAAGAACTAGAGGTTGGGTCCTACAATGAGCAGTTCTTC CASSQELEVGSYNEQFF
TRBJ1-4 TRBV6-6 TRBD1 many TGTGCCAGCAGTTATACAGGGGATTTAGCTAATGAAAAACTGTTTTTT CASSYTGDLANEKLFF
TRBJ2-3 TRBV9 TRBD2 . TGTGCCAGCAGGGTAGGGGAGGGCTCAGATACGCAGTATTTT CASRVGEGSDTQYF
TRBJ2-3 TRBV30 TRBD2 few TGTGCCTGGGGGACTAGCGGGGTCACAGATACGCAGTATTTT CAWGTSGVTDTQYF
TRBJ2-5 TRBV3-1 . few TGTGCCAGCAGCCAAGTGCATTCGTCGGCCATGTCCTCGGAGACCCAGTACTTC CASSQVHSSAMSSETQYF
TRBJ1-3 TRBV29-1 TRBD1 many TGCAGCGTCGTATCGACAGGGACTGGAAACACCATATATTTT CSVVSTGTGNTIYF
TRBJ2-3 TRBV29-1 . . TGCAGCGTTGGGACAGAGATAGCAGTTACGCAGTATTTT CSVGTEIAVTQYF
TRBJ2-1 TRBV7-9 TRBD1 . TGTGCCAGCAGCCCCCCGGGGACAGGGGATGAGCAGCTCTTC CASSPPGTGDEQLF